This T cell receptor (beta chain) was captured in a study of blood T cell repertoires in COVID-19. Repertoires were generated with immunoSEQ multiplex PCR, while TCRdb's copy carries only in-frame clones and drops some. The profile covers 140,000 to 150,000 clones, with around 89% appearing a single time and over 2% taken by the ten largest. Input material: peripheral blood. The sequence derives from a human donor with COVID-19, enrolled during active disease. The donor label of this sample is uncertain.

The CDR3 reads CASSTYDRASYEQYF. The CDR3 DNA sequence: TGTGCCAGCAGCACCTATGACAGGGCCTCCTACGAGCAGTACTTC. The V call is TRBV7-2, the J call TRBJ2-7; 7 bases map to TRBD1. Germline values: CDR1 SGHTA, CDR2 FQGNSA. The CDR3 contains 15 residues. Trimming cost V 5 bases and J 0 bases; bases outside gene matches: 7.